Shown below are 14 T cell receptor beta chains from a single sample sequenced in a study of shared clonotypes between healthy human individuals. Measured with immunoSEQ multiplex PCR; TCRdb has only the in-frame clones, and not every one. The sample lists millions of clones, 93% occurring once. CD45RO negativity and positive selection for CCR7 defined naive CD8 cells, a population that excluded terminally differentiated effector memory CD45RA+ cells. Sequencing used naive CD8+ T cells from PBMCs. These receptors were taken from a man younger than 35 in good health. Some clones in this sample may be carry-over from other donors' samples.

V and J are TRBV25-1 and TRBJ1-4; D uncertain. CDR1 is MGHDK, CDR2 SYGVNS, per germline. This CDR3 spans 14 amino acids. Trimming shortened V by 1 base and J by 3 bases, and 6 bases separated the two germline ends. The CDR3 DNA reads as TGTGCCAGCAGTGAATGGGCAGCTAATGAAAAACTGTTTTTT. Protein sequence: CASSEWAANEKLFF.

The V gene is TRBV28, the J gene TRBJ2-7, with 9 bases aligning to TRBD1. Germline V gene data show CDR1 as MDHEN and CDR2 as SYDVKM. This CDR3 contains 16 residues. V trimming: 3 bases; J trimming: 7 bases; junction bases outside the gene matches: 13. This CDR3 is CASSFRPGTGSWEQYF. The CDR3 nucleotides read TGTGCCAGCAGTTTTCGCCCCGGGACAGGGAGTTGGGAGCAGTACTTC.

This chain connects TRBV7-3 to TRBJ2-3, with 12 bases identical to TRBD1. The CDR3 has 17 amino acids. Per the germline V gene, CDR1 is SGHTA and CDR2 is FQGTGA. After removal of 1 base from V and 4 bases from J, the junction contained 6 bases not matched to a gene. The CDR3 DNA is TGTGCCAGCAGCTTAAGATCGCGGGACAGGGGGCCAGATACGCAGTATTTT. It encodes CASSLRSRDRGPDTQYF.

This chain connects TRBV27 to TRBJ2-7, with TRBD1 as a possible D gene (7 bases). Looked up from germline, CDR1 is MNHEY and CDR2 is SMNVEV (reference sequence). The CDR3 has 15 residues. V was pared by 3 bases and J by 1 base, with 13 bases between. CDR3 sequence: CASSFGGTESYEQYF. CDR3 bases: TGTGCCAGCAGTTTCGGCGGGACAGAGTCCTACGAGCAGTACTTC.

This clone was picked up one time. The gene calls are TRBV19 and TRBJ1-5; the D gene is possibly TRBD1 (6 bases). Germline-derived CDR1 and CDR2 are LNHDA and SQIVND (reference sequence). Trimming took off 2 bases at V and 1 base at J, with 9 bases between the two ends. The CDR3 loop spans 15 amino acids. CDR3 in amino acids: CASSIFRGSNQPQHF. CDR3 DNA: TGTGCCAGTAGTATATTCAGGGGAAGCAATCAGCCCCAGCATTTT.

This chain links TRBV19 with TRBJ1-4; the match to TRBD1 covers 10 bases. Trimming cost V 6 bases and J 3 bases; bases outside gene matches: 7. This CDR3 has 16 amino acids. The germline V gene encodes CDR1 LNHDA and CDR2 SQIVND (reference sequence). The CDR3 sequence: CASSYGTGVPNEKLFF. Written as DNA, the CDR3 is TGTGCCAGTAGCTACGGGACAGGGGTCCCTAATGAAAAACTGTTTTTT.

V and J are TRBV27 and TRBJ2-7; TRBD1 is a possible D gene (7 bases). Trimming took off 6 bases at V and 5 bases at J, with 17 bases between the two ends. CDR3 length equals 14 residues. Per the germline V gene, CDR1 is MNHEY and CDR2 is SMNVEV (reference sequence). The CDR3 spells CASRTRQGGHEQYF. The CDR3 DNA reads as TGTGCCAGCAGAACCAGGCAGGGGGGCCACGAGCAGTACTTC.

The genes are TRBV2 and TRBJ1-5, with TRBD1 matching 9 bases. Germline CDR1 SNHLY, CDR2 FYNNEI. This CDR3 spans 15 amino acids. The V segment lost 5 bases and the J segment 7 bases; nucleotides outside the gene matches: 9. The CDR3 nucleotides read TGTGCCAGCAGTAAGGACAGGGGAGGAGGGCAGCCCCAGCATTTT. Translating it yields CASSKDRGGGQPQHF.

The chain recombines TRBV29-1 with TRBJ2-7, with D tentatively TRBD2 (6 bases). Looked up from germline, CDR1 is SQVTM and CDR2 is ANQGSEA. The CDR3 extends over 15 amino acids. The V end was cut by 4 bases, the J end by 4 bases, with 20 bases between. CDR3 residues: CSVAGGGAHPYEQYF. The CDR3 DNA follows: TGCAGCGTTGCTGGGGGAGGAGCCCACCCTTACGAGCAGTACTTC.

Points on this clone: Other DNA sequences within the sample encode an identical CDR3. The chain uses TRBV7-9 and TRBJ1-1, with a possible D match to TRBD1 (5 bases). V lost 6 bases and J 2 bases, leaving 10 bases between the germline ends. The CDR3 has 13 amino acids. CDR1 and CDR2 (germline): SEHNR, FQNEAQ (reference sequence). In DNA, the CDR3 is TGTGCCAGCAGTTTGGGGACTAACACTGAAGCTTTCTTT. Translating gives CASSLGTNTEAFF.

CDR3 sequence (DNA): TGTGCCAGCAGTTTGAGGTTGGCATCCTACGAGCAGTACTTC. It is translated as CASSLRLASYEQYF. The chain recombines TRBV27 with TRBJ2-7; the D is unclear. CDR1 is MNHEY and CDR2 is SMNVEV in the germline V gene (reference sequence). This CDR3 contains 14 residues. V dropped 3 bases and J dropped 1 base, with 10 bases sitting between them.

This sequence joins TRBV19 and TRBJ2-5, with 8 bases identical to TRBD2. Germline CDR1 LNHDA, CDR2 SQIVND (reference sequence). The CDR3 is made up of 14 amino acids. With 5 bases clipped from V and 3 bases from J, the junction kept 5 bases outside the gene matches. In DNA, the CDR3 is TGTGCCAGTAGTCCCGGGGGGGCCGAAGAGACCCAGTACTTC. Amino acids: CASSPGGAEETQYF.

The chain has TRBV7-8 and TRBJ1-5; 7 bases align to TRBD1. Per the germline V gene, CDR1 is SGHVS and CDR2 is FQNEAQ. The length of the CDR3 is 18 residues. The ends lost 1 base at V and 0 bases at J; junction bases unmatched: 9. In DNA, the CDR3 is TGTGCCAGCAGCTTAGACCACTGGCAGGGGGATAGCAATCAGCCCCAGCATTTT. This gives the protein CASSLDHWQGDSNQPQHF.

This chain joins TRBV10-3 and TRBJ2-4, with D tentatively TRBD1 or TRBD2 (5 bases each). This CDR3 spans 18 amino acids. V was trimmed by 1 base and J by 1 base, leaving 17 bases between them. CDR1 is ENHRY, CDR2 SYGVKD, per germline. For the CDR3, the DNA is TGTGCCATCAGTGAGTACTACTCCACCGAGGGGGCCAAAAACATTCAGTACTTC. Protein sequence: CAISEYYSTEGAKNIQYF.